This passage covers 18 T cell receptor beta chains from one sample sequenced in a study of cytomegalovirus exposure and HLA in healthy donors. The study ran its PCR with 60 Vbeta and 13 Jbeta primers. Only in-frame clones appear in the TCRdb table, and some are missing; sequencing was by immunoSEQ multiplex PCR. The sample gives under 200,000 clones, over 9.5% of which show up once; roughly 7.7% is in the top ten. Sequenced input: PBMCs. The receptors stem from a man in his fifties or sixties in good health and CMV-seropositive.

The V and J genes are TRBV5-4 and TRBJ2-7, with 11 bases matching TRBD1. Germline V gene data show CDR1 as SGHNT and CDR2 as YYREEE (reference sequence). The CDR3 contains 17 residues. After removal of 0 bases from V and 5 bases from J, the junction contained 10 bases not matched to a gene. The CDR3: CASSLGGGQGGFNEQYF. The CDR3 DNA sequence: TGTGCCAGCAGCTTGGGCGGGGGACAGGGGGGATTTAACGAGCAGTACTTC.

This clone was seen more than once but under ten times. The V and J genes are TRBV29-1 and TRBJ1-2; 10 bases align to TRBD1. V was pared by 6 bases and J by 4 bases, with 8 bases of the junction left unmatched. This CDR3 is built from 14 residues. Looked up from germline, CDR1 is SQVTM and CDR2 is ANQGSEA. As DNA, the CDR3 is TGCAGCGTATTACGGGACAGGGGCGGCTATGGCTACACCTTC. It encodes CSVLRDRGGYGYTF.

This clone was found a few times. The chain recombines TRBV4-2 with TRBJ2-4; 10 bases are a match to TRBD1. The V and J ends lost 0 bases and 9 bases, in that order; junction bases with no gene match: 8. The CDR3 consists of 16 residues. Germline V gene sequence: CDR1 LGHNA, CDR2 YNFKEQ. In nucleotides, the CDR3 is TGTGCCAGCAGCCAAGATCGGGACAGGGGATTGGGCATTCAGTACTTC. Its translation is CASSQDRDRGLGIQYF.

The genes are TRBV6-1 and TRBJ1-5; D is undetermined. V was cut by 2 bases and J by 9 bases, with 11 bases left in between. The CDR3 length is 13 residues. Germline V CDR1 and CDR2: MNHNS, SASEGT. The CDR3: CASSESTFGPQHF. The CDR3 nucleotides read TGTGCCAGCAGTGAAAGTACTTTTGGGCCCCAGCATTTT.

The gene calls are TRBV5-1 and TRBJ2-2; 8 nucleotides line up with TRBD1. This CDR3 spans 17 amino acids. Germline CDR1 and CDR2: SGHRS and YFSETQ. J lost 6 bases, V lost 3 bases, and 13 bases had no gene match. CDR3 loop: CASSSLWGQAEAGELFF. CDR3 nucleotide sequence: TGCGCCAGCAGCTCCCTTTGGGGACAGGCCGAAGCCGGGGAGCTGTTTTTT.

The V call is TRBV18, the J call TRBJ1-1, with TRBD1 as a possible D gene (5 bases). V was pared by 8 bases and J by 0 bases, with 13 bases between. The CDR3 has 14 amino acids. From germline, CDR1 is KGHSH and CDR2 LQKENI. CDR3 in amino acids: CASLHGGMNTEAFF. CDR3 DNA: TGTGCCAGCCTTCACGGGGGGATGAACACTGAAGCTTTCTTT. Looking up the rest from reference TRBV18 and TRBJ1-1 gives the full variable domain: NAGVMQNPRHLVRRRGQEARLRCSPMKGHSHVYWYRQLPEEGLKFMVYLQKENIIDESGMPKERFSAEFPKEGPSILRIQQVVRGDSAAYFCASLHGGMNTEAFFGQGTRLTVV.

The J gene is TRBJ1-2, the V gene TRBV6-5; 9 bases are a match to TRBD1. The CDR3 totals 14 residues. Germline values: CDR1 MNHEY, CDR2 SVGAGI. The V and J ends lost 5 bases and 6 bases, in that order; junction bases with no gene match: 7. In DNA, the CDR3 is TGTGCCAGCAGTCCAACAGGGGGCGTGGATGGCTACACCTTC. It codes for CASSPTGGVDGYTF.

This chain links TRBV10-3 with TRBJ2-2, with D unclear. The CDR3 sequence is 15 residues long. The germline gives CDR1 ENHRY, CDR2 SYGVKD. Trimming stripped 2 bases from V and 1 base from J, with 8 bases between. DNA of the CDR3: TGTGCCATCAGTGAGCTGCAGAAGAACACCGGGGAGCTGTTTTTT. Translating it yields CAISELQKNTGELFF.

This chain links TRBV7-9 with TRBJ2-7, with 8 bases fitting TRBD1. This CDR3 region has 14 residues. Looked up from germline, CDR1 is SEHNR and CDR2 is FQNEAQ (reference sequence). Germline trimming cut 3 bases from V and 0 bases from J; bases unmatched to any gene: 1. As DNA, the CDR3 is TGTGCCAGCAGCTTCGACAGGGGCTCCTACGAGCAGTACTTC. Amino acids: CASSFDRGSYEQYF.

This clone has at least ten counts. CDR3 sequence: CASSHGQGSTQYF. Written as DNA, the CDR3 is TGTGCCAGCAGCCACGGGCAGGGGAGTACCCAGTACTTC. The V call is TRBV11-3, the J call TRBJ2-5; perhaps TRBD1 as D (6 bases). This CDR3 comprises 13 residues. Trimming pared 5 bases from V and 8 bases from J, leaving 15 bases between. Looked up from germline, CDR1 is SGHNT and CDR2 is YENEEA.

In this sample, this clone turned up a few times. The V and J genes are TRBV5-1 and TRBJ1-6; 7 bases are shared with TRBD1. The CDR3 runs 15 residues. CDR1 is SGHRS and CDR2 is YFSETQ in the germline V gene. Germline trimming cut 5 bases from V and 4 bases from J; bases unmatched to any gene: 6. DNA for the CDR3: TGCGCCAGCAGTATAACACAGGGGTATAATTCACCCCTCCACTTT. Its translation: CASSITQGYNSPLHF.

This clone was picked up a small number of times. The rearrangement joins TRBV7-9 to TRBJ2-3, with a tentative D call TRBD1 (5 bases). Per germline, CDR1 SEHNR and CDR2 FQNEAQ (reference sequence). Trimming removed 5 bases from V and 2 bases from J, with 11 bases in between. The CDR3 runs to 14 residues. The CDR3 here is CASSPRDFTDTQYF. For the CDR3, the DNA is TGTGCCAGCAGCCCCAGGGATTTCACAGATACGCAGTATTTT.

This clone was counted between two and nine times. The chain recombines TRBV11-2 with TRBJ1-3, with a weak D call TRBD1 (6 bases). The CDR3 spans 17 residues. Trimming stripped 3 bases from V and 0 bases from J, with 15 bases between. Germline CDR1 reads SGHAT; CDR2 reads FQNNGV. The CDR3 DNA is TGTGCCAGCAGCTTTCATTTTAGGACAGACTCTGGAAACACCATATATTTT. This sequence encodes CASSFHFRTDSGNTIYF.

V usage is TRBV6-5 and J usage is TRBJ1-1; 8 nucleotides agree with TRBD1. V dropped 5 bases and J dropped 0; count of bases not matched to a gene: 2. The CDR3 length is 14 residues. The germline CDR1 and CDR2 sequences are MNHEY and SVGAGI. The CDR3 DNA reads TGTGCCAGCAGTCGGACAGGGTTGAACACTGAAGCTTTCTTT. Its translation: CASSRTGLNTEAFF.

This clone appeared a single time. The genes are TRBV28 and TRBJ1-6; D is unresolved. The CDR3 totals 16 residues. The V and J ends lost 8 bases and 7 bases respectively, with 21 bases between them. The germline V gene encodes CDR1 MDHEN and CDR2 SYDVKM. The CDR3 region has the DNA TGTGCCAGCGAGGGAATAGGCCCATCCCCAAATTCACCCCTCCACTTT. This gives the protein CASEGIGPSPNSPLHF. The full variable domain, rest sourced from reference TRBV28 and TRBJ1-6, is DVKVTQSSRYLVKRTGEKVFLECVQDMDHENMFWYRQDPGLGLRLIYFSYDVKMKEKGDIPEGYSVSREKKERFSLILESASTNQTSMYLCASEGIGPSPNSPLHFGNGTRLTVT.

This clone has only a few counts. The chain uses TRBV18 and TRBJ1-2; a weak D match, TRBD1 (5 bases). Germline values: CDR1 KGHSH, CDR2 LQKENI. V was cut by 1 base and J by 4 bases, with 13 bases left in between. The CDR3 totals 15 residues. The chain's CDR3 is CASSPRLGLGYGYTF. As DNA, the CDR3 is TGTGCCAGCTCACCACGGTTGGGGCTCGGCTATGGCTACACCTTC.

This clone has just a few counts. V gene TRBV15 combines with J gene TRBJ2-1; 10 bases agree with TRBD1. CDR1 and CDR2 (germline): LNHNV, YYDKDF (reference sequence). The CDR3 spans 15 residues. The ends lost 3 bases at V and 5 bases at J; junction bases unmatched: 4. This CDR3 reads CATSRDRGANNEQFF. In nucleotides, the CDR3 is TGTGCCACCAGCAGGGACAGGGGGGCTAACAATGAGCAGTTCTTC.

This clone was seen a few times. The V and J genes are TRBV6-5 and TRBJ2-7, with 8 nucleotides matching TRBD2. This CDR3 has 13 residues. CDR1 and CDR2 from the germline V gene are MNHEY and SVGAGI. V lost 0 bases and J lost 7; bases outside the gene matches: 2. The DNA of the CDR3 is TGTGCCAGCAGTTACTCGGGCGGGGGGGAGCAGTACTTC. The encoded protein is CASSYSGGGEQYF.